Only a few counts were recorded for the clone carrying this T cell receptor (beta chain). These data come from a study of T cells in Graves' hyperthyroidism and ophthalmopathy. RNA transcripts provided the source from which TCR beta CDR3 regions were amplified. First-round RT-PCR targeting the TCR CDR3 was performed with the HTBI primer set. One entry per CDR3 protein, called by TCRdb with MiXCR from the multiplex PCR reads. The sample includes hundreds of thousands of distinct CDR3 sequences, roughly 20% of them seen just once. The CDR3 consists of 14 residues. Germline V gene lookup returns CDR1 SGHRS and CDR2 YFSETQ. Trimming cost V 5 bases and J 0 bases; bases outside gene matches: 2.

The sequence derives from a man aged 25-45 years with Graves' ophthalmopathy. The sequenced material came from blood. This chain links TRBV5-1 with TRBJ2-5; 9 bases are a match to TRBD1. The DNA of the CDR3 is TGCGCCAGCAGAGGACAGGGGTACCAAGAGACCCAGTACTTC. As protein: CASRGQGYQETQYF.